The 29 T cell receptor beta chains listed next were all sequenced from one sample in a study of early T cells in non-severe SARS-CoV-2 infection. TCRdb fed the 5' RACE reads into MiXCR, producing one record per CDR3 protein. The sample has tens of thousands of distinct CDR3 sequences, around 9.3% seen once. Input material: whole blood. The source is an adult who was a healthcare worker with PCR-confirmed SARS-CoV-2 infection or an uninfected control (not recorded which).

This clonotype was recorded many times. The chain links TRBV6-5 to TRBJ1-2; 7 bases are a match to TRBD1. The V and J ends lost 2 bases and 4 bases, in that order; junction bases with no gene match: 4. This CDR3 comprises 14 residues. The germline V gene encodes CDR1 MNHEY and CDR2 SVGAGI. This CDR3 is CASSYQGQTYGYTF. The CDR3 DNA is TGTGCCAGCAGTTACCAGGGACAGACCTATGGCTACACCTTC.

This clonotype was recorded many times. The rearrangement links TRBV10-2 to TRBJ2-1; the D gene is possibly TRBD1 (5 bases). CDR1 is WSHSY, CDR2 SAAADI, per germline. This CDR3 contains 13 residues. The ends were cut back, 4 bases at V and 5 bases at J, with 9 bases in the middle. The CDR3 DNA is TGCGCCAGCAGTGTCGACAGCAACAATGAGCAGTTCTTC. Amino acid sequence: CASSVDSNNEQFF.

This rearrangement joins TRBV5-1 to TRBJ2-5; TRBD1 matches 8 bases. CDR1 and CDR2 (germline): SGHRS, YFSETQ. This CDR3 comprises 14 residues. J lost 1 base, V lost 3 bases, and 2 bases had no gene match. Here the CDR3 DNA reads TGCGCCAGCAGCTGGGGACAGGTCCAAGAGACCCAGTACTTC. It codes for CASSWGQVQETQYF.

The sample holds many counts of this clonotype. The chain is built from TRBV25-1 and TRBJ2-1, with 12 bases lining up with TRBD2. V lost 0 bases to trimming and J lost 7 bases; unmatched junction nucleotides: 4. CDR1 is MGHDK, CDR2 SYGVNS, per germline. This CDR3 has 16 residues. CDR3 in DNA: TGTGCCAGCAGTGAATATACTGGACTAGCGGGGAATGAGCAGTTCTTC. Its translation: CASSEYTGLAGNEQFF.

J is TRBJ2-7 and V is TRBV9, with 8 bases matching TRBD1. The CDR3 spans 15 residues. J lost 0 bases, V lost 2 bases, and 4 bases had no gene match. Germline V lookup: CDR1 SGDLS, CDR2 YYNGEE. Here the CDR3 reads CASSVGTGYSYEQYF. For the CDR3, the DNA is TGTGCCAGCAGCGTTGGGACAGGATACTCCTACGAGCAGTACTTC. Complete variable domain (other parts from reference TRBV9 and TRBJ2-7): DSGVTQTPKHLITATGQRVTLRCSPRSGDLSVYWYQQSLDQGLQFLIQYYNGEERAKGNILERFSAQQFPDLHSELNLSSLELGDSALYFCASSVGTGYSYEQYFGPGTRLTVT.

This clonotype was observed a few times. The chain links TRBV4-1 to TRBJ1-1; D remains ambiguous. The CDR3 has 15 residues. The V and J ends lost 1 base and 1 base respectively, with 10 bases between them. Germline CDR1 and CDR2: MGHRA and YSYEKL. The CDR3 DNA reads TGCGCCAGCAGCCAAGTTTCCTCCAGGAACACTGAAGCTTTCTTT. Translation: CASSQVSSRNTEAFF.

V is TRBV27 and J is TRBJ2-3, with D uncertain. V was trimmed by 3 bases and J by 4 bases, leaving 14 bases between them. Germline V gene lookup returns CDR1 MNHEY and CDR2 SMNVEV (reference sequence). This CDR3 is built from 15 residues. CDR3 nucleotide sequence: TGTGCCAGCAGTTTCTCGAGCGCCGGTCCAGATACGCAGTATTTT. As protein: CASSFSSAGPDTQYF.

The chain couples TRBV19 to TRBJ2-2; D is possibly TRBD2 (6 bases). Trimming removed 8 bases from V and 7 bases from J, with 23 bases in between. Germline V lookup: CDR1 LNHDA, CDR2 SQIVND (reference sequence). There are 16 residues in the CDR3. CDR3 residues: CASGGLAVLLGGELFF. The CDR3 nucleotides read TGTGCCAGTGGGGGGTTAGCGGTCCTTCTCGGCGGGGAGCTGTTTTTT. Supplemented by reference TRBV19 and TRBJ2-2, the full variable domain reads DGGITQSPKYLFRKEGQNVTLSCEQNLNHDAMYWYRQDPGQGLRLIYYSQIVNDFQKGDIAEGYSVSREKKESFPLTVTSAQKNPTAFYLCASGGLAVLLGGELFFGEGSRLTVL.

This clonotype was observed many times. CDR3 nucleotides: TGTGCCAGCAGCCAAGGGACGCGGGAGCAGTACTTC. Its protein product is CASSQGTREQYF. The chain is built from TRBV28 and TRBJ2-7; D could derive from TRBD1 or TRBD2 (5 bases each). CDR1 MDHEN and CDR2 SYDVKM come from the germline V gene. The CDR3 has 12 residues. Trimming took 6 bases from V and 7 from J, leaving 13 bases between them.

This clonotype was seen ten or more times. The rearrangement links TRBV6-5 to TRBJ1-4, with 12 bases identical to TRBD1. The ends lost 5 bases at V and 6 bases at J; junction bases unmatched: 4. This CDR3 contains 15 residues. In germline, CDR1 is MNHEY, CDR2 SVGAGI. CDR3 nucleotides: TGTGCCAGCAGTCACGGGACAGGGGGCGATGAAAAACTGTTTTTT. It encodes CASSHGTGGDEKLFF.

In its sample, this clonotype was seen a few times. The chain has TRBV2 and TRBJ2-3; D is uncertain. The CDR3 length is 14 residues. Germline V gene sequence: CDR1 SNHLY, CDR2 FYNNEI. The V end lost 5 bases, the J end lost 0 bases, and 9 bases lay between the germline ends. Written as DNA, the CDR3 is TGTGCCAGCAGTCCACTGGGGAGCACAGATACGCAGTATTTT. Translating it yields CASSPLGSTDTQYF.

This clonotype was seen only a few times. The rearrangement links TRBV4-1 to TRBJ1-6, with TRBD1 as a possible D gene (6 bases). The CDR3 length is 14 residues. The V end lost 6 bases, the J end lost 7 bases, and 13 bases lay between the germline ends. CDR1 MGHRA and CDR2 YSYEKL come from the germline V gene. The CDR3 region is CASSHIGQNSPLHF. The CDR3, as DNA: TGCGCCAGCAGTCATATCGGACAGAATTCACCCCTCCACTTT.

This clonotype was recorded only once. The chain carries TRBV12-3 or TRBV12-4 and TRBJ1-2, with D perhaps matching TRBD1 (5 bases). V lost 10 bases, J lost 0 bases, and 12 bases lay in between. The CDR3 length is 13 residues. The DNA for the CDR3 is TGTGCCAACAGGTTACGGGCTAACTATGGCTACACCTTC. It is translated as CANRLRANYGYTF.

This clonotype was detected ten times or more. The chain carries TRBV28 and TRBJ1-1; D remains unclear. The germline V gene encodes CDR1 MDHEN and CDR2 SYDVKM. V was trimmed by 8 bases and J by 4 bases, leaving 11 bases between them. This CDR3 has 12 residues. The CDR3: CASYGDSTEAFF. Here the CDR3 DNA reads TGTGCCAGCTATGGGGATAGCACTGAAGCTTTCTTT.

The CDR3: CASSQGDRGNYGYTF. The CDR3 DNA reads TGTGCCAGCAGCCAAGGGGACAGGGGGAACTATGGCTACACCTTC. The chain carries TRBV7-2 and TRBJ1-2, with TRBD1 matching 11 bases. Germline-derived CDR1 and CDR2 are SGHTA and FQGNSA. The CDR3 runs 15 residues. V lost 5 bases to trimming and J lost 2 bases; unmatched junction nucleotides: 4.

This clonotype has ten or more counts. The chain uses TRBV4-1 and TRBJ2-2, with D tentatively TRBD1 (6 bases). The CDR3 covers 14 residues. In germline, CDR1 is MGHRA, CDR2 YSYEKL. V lost 1 base and J lost 8, with 11 bases in between. The chain's CDR3 is CASSQGRDRGELFF. The CDR3 DNA reads TGCGCCAGCAGCCAAGGGCGCGACAGGGGGGAGCTGTTTTTT.

V and J are TRBV7-2 and TRBJ2-2; no firm D call. In germline, CDR1 is SGHTA, CDR2 FQGNSA. V lost 5 bases to trimming and J lost 6 bases, with 7 bases between them. The CDR3 sequence is 12 residues long. The CDR3, as DNA: TGTGCCAGCAGCCGCCGCCCCGGGGAGCTGTTTTTT. Residues: CASSRRPGELFF.

This clonotype was detected ten times or more. This chain links TRBV13 with TRBJ1-2; perhaps TRBD1 as D (5 bases). This CDR3 contains 15 residues. Trimming took off 2 bases at V and 8 bases at J, with 18 bases between the two ends. CDR1 and CDR2 from the germline V gene are PRHDT and FYEKMQ (reference sequence). CDR3 DNA: TGTGCCAGCAGCTTATCAGGGTTCTCCTGGGAGGGCTACACCTTC. It encodes CASSLSGFSWEGYTF.

This clonotype came up many times. The gene calls are TRBV20-1 and TRBJ2-3; D is unclear. V was clipped by 6 bases and J by 1 base, with 11 bases between them. Germline V lookup: CDR1 DFQATT, CDR2 SNEGSKA (reference sequence). The CDR3 is 13 residues long. The CDR3 coding sequence is TGCAGTGCCCCAGGCCTGGGCACAGATACGCAGTATTTT. Encoded protein: CSAPGLGTDTQYF.

This clonotype came up a few times. This chain uses TRBV6-5 with TRBJ2-5; the D is unclear. The CDR3 sequence is 16 residues long. V was clipped by 4 bases and J by 3 bases, with 18 bases between them. Per the germline V gene, CDR1 is MNHEY and CDR2 is SVGAGI. The DNA for the CDR3 is TGTGCCAGCAGTTCTACCTTTCTTCGTGGGAAAGAGACCCAGTACTTC. It encodes CASSSTFLRGKETQYF.

This clonotype was counted ten times or more. The genes are TRBV6-2 or TRBV6-3 and TRBJ2-1; 8 nucleotides match TRBD2. Losses at the gene ends were 2 bases for V and 4 bases for J; bases not matched to a gene: 4. This CDR3 is 15 amino acids long. The germline V gene has CDR1 MNHEY and CDR2 SVGEGT. The CDR3 loop reads CASSYGTRNYNEQFF. The CDR3 nucleotides are TGTGCCAGCAGTTACGGGACTAGAAATTACAATGAGCAGTTCTTC.

This clonotype was seen ten or more times. The genes are TRBV14 and TRBJ1-1; no clear D. In germline, CDR1 is SGHDN, CDR2 FVKESK. The CDR3 totals 13 residues. V lost 0 bases and J lost 11, with 13 bases in between. The CDR3 region is CASSQDLLTIAFF. Here the CDR3 DNA reads TGTGCCAGCAGCCAAGATCTGCTTACTATCGCTTTCTTT.

J is TRBJ1-1 and V is TRBV14; D call uncertain. The V gene's germline CDR1 is SGHDN and CDR2 FVKESK. Trimming took off 2 bases at V and 1 base at J, with 8 bases between the two ends. There are 14 residues in the CDR3. The CDR3 coding sequence is TGTGCCAGCAGCCAATCTGCAGCGAACACTGAAGCTTTCTTT. This encodes CASSQSAANTEAFF.

The rearrangement joins TRBV11-2 to TRBJ2-3; D uncertain. The germline gives CDR1 SGHAT, CDR2 FQNNGV. This CDR3 comprises 13 residues. Trimming removed 3 bases at V and 2 bases at J, with 6 bases between. The CDR3, as DNA: TGTGCCAGCAGCTTTTATTCCACAGATACGCAGTATTTT. Translated: CASSFYSTDTQYF.

This clonotype has at least ten counts. The V gene is TRBV24-1, the J gene TRBJ2-1; perhaps TRBD1 as D (6 bases). V gave up 4 bases and J gave up 6 bases, with 12 bases separating them. Germline CDR1 KGHDR, CDR2 SFDVKD. This CDR3 contains 14 residues. CDR3: CATSDIGGSNEQFF. In nucleotides, the CDR3 is TGTGCCACCAGTGACATAGGGGGTTCCAATGAGCAGTTCTTC.

This chain connects TRBV5-4 to TRBJ2-7; possible D gene TRBD2, 5 bases. Trimming took 0 bases from V and 3 from J, leaving 13 bases between them. The CDR3 loop spans 15 amino acids. CDR1 and CDR2 (germline): SGHNT, YYREEE (reference sequence). The CDR3 coding sequence is TGTGCCAGCAGCTTGGAGGCTAGCTATAGCTACGAGCAGTACTTC. Translation: CASSLEASYSYEQYF.

In its sample, this clonotype was seen a few times. V and J are TRBV19 and TRBJ2-1; D gene ambiguous. V was clipped by 3 bases and J by 7 bases, with 16 bases between them. The CDR3 contains 15 residues. CDR1 is LNHDA, CDR2 SQIVND, per germline (reference sequence). CDR3 coding DNA: TGTGCCAGTAGTATCCAGCGAAATCCCCGTAATGAGCAGTTCTTC. Translation: CASSIQRNPRNEQFF.

This clonotype was observed many times. V is TRBV7-8 and J is TRBJ2-2; tentatively, D is TRBD1 or TRBD2 (5 bases each). CDR3 size: 15 residues. Per germline, CDR1 SGHVS and CDR2 FQNEAQ. V lost 0 bases to trimming and J lost 4 bases, with 9 bases between them. DNA for the CDR3: TGTGCCAGCAGCTTAGCCGGGACGGCCACCGGGGAGCTGTTTTTT. Protein product: CASSLAGTATGELFF.

This clonotype has a count of ten or more. The chain uses TRBV20-1 and TRBJ2-7, with 8 bases fitting TRBD2. V lost 6 bases, J lost 3 bases, and 16 bases stayed unmatched. The germline V gene encodes CDR1 DFQATT and CDR2 SNEGSKA (reference sequence). The CDR3 extends over 16 amino acids. The DNA of the CDR3 is TGCAGTGCCCGGAGGGTAGCGGGACCCGGCCTCTACGAGCAGTACTTC. The encoded protein is CSARRVAGPGLYEQYF.